This is a list of T cell receptor beta chains from one sample in a study of blood T cell repertoires in COVID-19. Assay: immunoSEQ multiplex PCR; the TCRdb copy retains only in-frame clones and omits some. The sample consists of about 210,000 clones, 84% of them appearing once. Sequenced input: peripheral blood. These receptors were obtained from a woman aged 45-65 years with active or convalescent COVID-19. The CDR3 runs from the conserved cysteine through the conserved F or W. The D gene is left open where the match is weak. Expanded clones get a size class; other rows say once, few or many, or leave the size out.

clone_size j_call d_call v_call cdr3_aa cdr3_nt
NA TRBJ2-2 TRBD1 TRBV11-2 CASSLIGGGGELFF TGTGCCAGCAGCTTAATAGGGGGCGGCGGGGAGCTGTTTTTT
NA TRBJ1-2 NA TRBV5-5 CASSLDMIDGYTF TGTGCCAGCAGCCTCGACATGATCGATGGCTACACCTTC
NA TRBJ1-5 NA TRBV6-5 CGTGEGNQPQHF TGTGGTACTGGGGAGGGGAATCAGCCCCAGCATTTT
NA TRBJ2-7 TRBD1 TRBV24-1 CATSDPGQGTHEQYF TGTGCCACCAGTGATCCCGGACAGGGGACGCACGAGCAGTACTTC
NA TRBJ2-7 NA TRBV9 CASSPDRSLSSYEQYF TGTGCCAGCAGCCCCGACAGGTCCCTGAGCTCCTACGAGCAGTACTTC
NA TRBJ1-1 NA TRBV6-5 CASSIRAVSNTEAFF TGTGCCAGCAGTATCAGGGCCGTATCGAACACTGAAGCTTTCTTT
NA TRBJ2-6 NA TRBV7-2 CASSQTGNSGANVLTF TGTGCCAGCAGCCAAACAGGGAACTCTGGGGCCAACGTCCTGACTTTC
NA TRBJ1-2 NA TRBV4-1 CASSQDLRGYYGYTF TGCGCCAGCAGCCAAGATCTTCGCGGCTACTATGGCTACACCTTC
NA TRBJ1-5 TRBD1 TRBV5-4 CASSLFGQGENQPQHF TGTGCCAGCAGCCTCTTCGGGCAGGGGGAAAATCAGCCCCAGCATTTT
NA TRBJ2-1 NA TRBV18 CASSPPGSEQFF TGTGCCAGCTCACCCCCCGGGTCTGAGCAGTTCTTC
NA TRBJ1-4 TRBD1 TRBV5-6 CASSLGQGSEKLFF TGTGCCAGCAGCTTGGGACAGGGGAGTGAAAAACTGTTTTTT
NA TRBJ2-4 TRBD1 TRBV28 CASRPGQGIQYF TGTGCCAGCAGACCTGGACAGGGGATTCAGTACTTC
NA TRBJ2-5 TRBD2 TRBV3-1/TRBV3-2 CASSLRGSLGETQYF TGTGCCAGCAGCCTGCGGGGGAGTCTTGGGGAGACCCAGTACTTC
once TRBJ2-2 NA TRBV4-1 CASSPGPANTGELFF TGCGCCAGCAGCCCAGGGCCCGCGAACACCGGGGAGCTGTTTTTT
NA TRBJ2-4 TRBD2 TRBV14 CASSQESLAGGNIQYF TGTGCCAGCAGCCAAGAGTCGCTAGCGGGAGGTAACATTCAGTACTTC
many TRBJ1-5 NA TRBV19 CASSWRGPGAQHF TGTGCCAGTAGTTGGCGGGGACCGGGAGCCCAGCATTTT
NA TRBJ1-1 NA TRBV6-5 CASSFDWGDYTEAFF TGTGCCAGCAGTTTCGATTGGGGGGATTACACTGAAGCTTTCTTT
NA TRBJ2-7 TRBD1 TRBV29-1 CSVDSFTGARPYEQYF TGCAGCGTTGATTCTTTTACAGGGGCTCGACCTTACGAGCAGTACTTC
once TRBJ2-5 TRBD1 TRBV5-1 CASSPQHRGRGETQYF TGCGCCAGCAGCCCGCAACACAGGGGGCGCGGGGAGACCCAGTACTTC
NA TRBJ2-2 TRBD2 TRBV3-1/TRBV3-2 CASSHMAAGLGELFF TGTGCCAGCAGCCACATGGCAGCGGGACTCGGGGAGCTGTTTTTT
NA TRBJ1-3 NA TRBV7-2 CASSQRVSGGNTIYF TGTGCCAGCAGCCAGAGGGTCTCGGGCGGAAACACCATATATTTT
NA TRBJ2-5 NA TRBV25-1 CASSELAAETQYF TGTGCCAGCAGTGAGTTAGCAGCAGAGACCCAGTACTTC
NA TRBJ2-1 TRBD2 TRBV3-1/TRBV3-2 CASSLIGDSGAYNEQFF TGTGCCAGCAGCCTAATTGGGGATAGCGGGGCATACAATGAGCAGTTCTTC
NA TRBJ1-2 TRBD1 TRBV5-1 CASSFSRLTGKDYGYTF TGCGCCAGCAGCTTCTCCCGGTTGACAGGGAAGGACTATGGCTACACCTTC
NA TRBJ2-2 TRBD2 TRBV5-1 CASSLLAGGNTGELFF TGCGCCAGCAGCCTTCTGGCGGGGGGAAACACCGGGGAGCTGTTTTTT
once TRBJ1-3 TRBD1 TRBV4-2 CASSQPPGTGVRNTIYF TGTGCCAGCAGCCAACCCCCCGGGACAGGGGTCCGAAACACCATATATTTT
NA TRBJ1-6 NA TRBV3-1/TRBV3-2 CASSQGATSTPLHF TGTGCCAGCAGCCAGGGGGCCACGTCAACCCCCCTCCACTTT
NA TRBJ2-2 NA TRBV27 CASSIINTGELFF TGTGCCAGCAGTATAATTAACACCGGGGAGCTGTTTTTT
NA TRBJ2-2 NA TRBV5-1 CASSFGDAGELFF TGCGCCAGCAGCTTCGGGGATGCCGGGGAGCTGTTTTTT
NA TRBJ1-4 NA TRBV5-1 CASSFGQVPEKLFF TGCGCCAGCAGCTTTGGTCAGGTCCCGGAAAAACTGTTTTTT
few TRBJ2-2 NA TRBV6-1 CASSEREAGELFF TGTGCCAGCAGTGAAAGGGAGGCCGGGGAGCTGTTTTTT
NA TRBJ2-7 NA TRBV3-1/TRBV3-2 CASSHGPGEQYF TGTGCCAGCAGCCACGGTCCGGGAGAGCAGTACTTC
NA TRBJ1-2 NA TRBV4-2 CASSQEEGSVYGYTF TGTGCCAGCAGCCAAGAAGAGGGATCGGTCTATGGCTACACCTTC
NA TRBJ2-2 TRBD2 TRBV4-2 CASSQGGTSVTGELFF TGTGCCAGCAGCCAAGGCGGGACTAGTGTCACCGGGGAGCTGTTTTTT
few TRBJ1-1 NA TRBV5-1 CASSLKRNTEAFF TGCGCCAGCAGCCTAAAACGTAACACTGAAGCTTTCTTT
NA TRBJ2-7 NA TRBV29-1 CSVEASTYEQYF TGCAGCGTTGAGGCCTCCACCTACGAGCAGTACTTC
NA TRBJ1-4 NA TRBV9 CASSVGNRQVNEKLFF TGTGCCAGCAGCGTGGGTAACCGACAGGTTAATGAAAAACTGTTTTTT
NA TRBJ2-1 NA TRBV25-1 CASSDDRGAGYNEQFF TGTGCCAGCAGTGACGATCGGGGGGCGGGCTACAATGAGCAGTTCTTC
once TRBJ2-1 NA TRBV19 CASSIDPGSSVYNEQFF TGTGCCAGTAGTATAGATCCGGGGTCTAGCGTTTACAATGAGCAGTTCTTC
NA TRBJ2-2 NA TRBV2 CASRRSGFGTGELFF TGTGCCAGCAGGAGGTCCGGGTTCGGCACCGGGGAGCTGTTTTTT
NA TRBJ2-1 NA TRBV19 CASSIGGGPANEQFF TGTGCCAGTAGTATAGGCGGGGGCCCGGCAAATGAGCAGTTCTTC
NA TRBJ2-1 NA TRBV5-1 CASSLAVSAAGNEQFF TGCGCCAGCAGCTTGGCCGTGAGCGCAGCGGGCAATGAGCAGTTCTTC
NA TRBJ2-5 NA TRBV7-7 CASSLGGNGETQYF TGTGCCAGCAGCTTAGGGGGCAACGGAGAGACCCAGTACTTC
NA TRBJ2-1 TRBD1 TRBV5-4 CASSFPGQGGNEQFF TGTGCCAGCAGTTTCCCGGGACAGGGTGGGAATGAGCAGTTCTTC
NA TRBJ2-3 TRBD1 TRBV6-5 CASTTTGTEGDTQYF TGTGCCAGCACCACTACCGGGACAGAAGGAGATACGCAGTATTTT
NA TRBJ2-1 NA TRBV3-1/TRBV3-2 CASSPSLVGMQFF TGTGCCAGCAGCCCCAGTCTAGTTGGCATGCAGTTCTTC
NA TRBJ2-7 NA TRBV12-3/TRBV12-4 CASSPDDTNEQYF TGTGCCAGCAGTCCCGATGACACCAACGAGCAGTACTTC
NA TRBJ2-5 TRBD2 TRBV2 CASSGATSASYF TGTGCCAGCAGTGGGGCTACTAGCGCCTCTTACTTC
NA TRBJ1-4 TRBD1 TRBV28 CASSLRDRNEKLFF TGTGCCAGCAGTTTACGGGACAGGAATGAAAAACTGTTTTTT
NA TRBJ1-3 NA TRBV5-4 CASSLDGSSGNTIYF TGTGCCAGCAGCTTGGATGGCAGCTCTGGAAACACCATATATTTT
NA TRBJ1-2 NA TRBV9 CASSATVYGYTF TGTGCCAGCAGCGCCACGGTCTATGGCTACACCTTC
NA TRBJ1-4 NA TRBV29-1 CSVEAQGNEKLFF TGCAGCGTTGAGGCCCAGGGGAATGAAAAACTGTTTTTT
NA TRBJ1-6 NA TRBV6-5 CAESLGSSYNSPLHF TGTGCCGAAAGTCTCGGGAGCTCCTATAATTCACCCCTCCACTTT
NA TRBJ1-1 TRBD1 TRBV18 CASSPTTGATEAFF TGTGCCAGCTCACCGACGACAGGGGCCACTGAAGCTTTCTTT
NA TRBJ2-5 TRBD1 TRBV9 CASSVVQGETQYF TGTGCCAGCAGCGTAGTACAGGGGGAGACCCAGTACTTC
NA TRBJ2-3 NA TRBV10-1 CASSGTAGLDTQYF TGCGCCAGCAGTGGAACGGCGGGACTCGATACGCAGTATTTT
NA TRBJ1-1 TRBD1 TRBV7-3 CASSPTGATEAFF TGTGCCAGCAGCCCTACAGGGGCCACTGAAGCTTTCTTT